This note documents a single T cell receptor (beta chain) sequence. Patients having uncontrolled infection, another autoimmune disease, pregnancy or lactation were not included. RNA transcripts served as the template for amplifying TCR beta CDR3 regions. HTBI primers were the set used in a first-round RT-PCR of the TCR CDR3. TCRdb passed the multiplex PCR reads through MiXCR, listing each CDR3 protein once. Of some 770,000 distinct CDR3 sequences in the sample, about 15% are singletons; the top ten hold under 10%. The data originate from a study of T cells in Graves' hyperthyroidism and ophthalmopathy. Trimming removed 6 bases from V and 4 bases from J; junction bases left unmatched: 6. Germline V gene sequence: CDR1 DFQATT, CDR2 SNEGSKA (reference sequence). The CDR3 has 15 residues.

This TCR came from a man younger than 30 with Graves' hyperthyroidism. This sequence joins TRBV20-1 and TRBJ2-3; 14 bases agree with TRBD2. Specimen: blood. The CDR3 sequence: CSALTSGREADTQYF. CDR3 coding DNA: TGCAGTGCCCTGACTAGCGGGAGGGAGGCAGATACGCAGTATTTT.